These 7 T cell receptor beta chains were all obtained from the same sample, sequenced in a study of human T cells and chemical hapten exposure. Stated time point: patch test 3, about 24 weeks after DPC sensitization. The sample's treatment: therapeutic diphenylcyclopropenone sensitization with weekly scalp DPC. Using its own MiXCR run on the RACE reads, TCRdb lists one record per CDR3 protein. The data hold about 190,000 distinct CDR3 sequences, with more than 20% observed a single time. The sample here was whole blood, taken in connection with sensitization to the hapten diphenylcyclopropenone (DPC). The receptors derive from a woman aged 40 to 55 with alopecia areata. Some clones in this sample may be carry-over from other donors' samples.

The chain combines TRBV18 with TRBJ2-7; D is ambiguous. The CDR3 extends over 13 amino acids. Trimming took off 2 bases at V and 3 bases at J, with 8 bases between the two ends. The germline V gene encodes CDR1 KGHSH and CDR2 LQKENI. The CDR3 loop is CASSPAPNYEQYF. The CDR3 DNA sequence: TGTGCCAGCTCACCAGCACCCAACTACGAGCAGTACTTC.

The chain is built from TRBV20-1 and TRBJ2-2; D tentatively reads TRBD1 or TRBD2 (5 bases each). The germline V and J ends were trimmed by 1 base and 8 bases, with 17 bases remaining between them. The CDR3 sequence is 15 residues long. CDR1 DFQATT and CDR2 SNEGSKA come from the germline V gene (reference sequence). CDR3: CSARVAGLRVGELFF. The CDR3 bases are TGCAGTGCTAGAGTGGCAGGGCTGAGGGTAGGGGAGCTGTTTTTT.

This clonotype turned up a few times. V gene TRBV5-1 combines with J gene TRBJ2-1; TRBD2 matches at 8 bases. CDR3 length: 15 amino acids. V lost 2 bases, J lost 3 bases, and 4 bases stayed unmatched. Looked up from germline, CDR1 is SGHRS and CDR2 is YFSETQ. DNA of the CDR3: TGCGCCAGCAGCTTAACGGGACTAGACTACAATGAGCAGTTCTTC. Amino acids: CASSLTGLDYNEQFF. Full variable domain (outside the CDR3, taken from reference TRBV5-1 and TRBJ2-1): KAGVTQTPRYLIKTRGQQVTLSCSPISGHRSVSWYQQTPGQGLQFLFEYFSETQRNKGNFPGRFSGRQFSNSRSEMNVSTLELGDSALYLCASSLTGLDYNEQFFGPGTRLTVL.

The V gene is TRBV4-2, the J gene TRBJ2-7, with D maybe TRBD2 (5 bases). Trimming shortened V by 1 base and J by 3 bases, and 10 bases separated the two germline ends. The CDR3 contains 14 residues. The germline CDR1 and CDR2 sequences are LGHNA and YNFKEQ. In DNA form, the CDR3 reads TGTGCCAGCAGCCAAGGGACTCCCAACTACGAGCAGTACTTC. Its translation is CASSQGTPNYEQYF.

J is TRBJ2-7 and V is TRBV28; D is perhaps TRBD1 or TRBD2 (6 bases each). Germline loops: CDR1 MDHEN, CDR2 SYDVKM. Trimming pared 1 base from V and 0 bases from J, leaving 7 bases between. The CDR3 contains 14 residues. CDR3 loop: CASSLSGASYEQYF. In DNA form, the CDR3 reads TGTGCCAGCAGTTTATCGGGGGCCTCCTACGAGCAGTACTTC.

A word on this clonotype: Sequence at one end of the junction differs from germline and may be a read error. The chain is built from TRBV20-1 and TRBJ2-2; unclear D gene. The CDR3 runs 13 residues. Germline CDR1 is DFQATT and CDR2 is SNEGSKA (reference sequence). The CDR3 spells CSAREAKTGELFF. Here the CDR3 DNA reads TGCAGTGCTAGAGAGGCGAAAACCGGGGAGCTGTTTTTT.

This clonotype was observed at least ten times. This chain links TRBV7-8 with TRBJ2-1; TRBD2 is a possible D gene (6 bases). Germline V gene data show CDR1 as SGHVS and CDR2 as FQNEAQ. Trimming took off 1 base at V and 10 bases at J, with 14 bases between the two ends. This CDR3 comprises 14 residues. The CDR3 coding sequence is TGTGCCAGCAGCTTAGTAGCGGTCTTTAGGGAGCAGTTCTTC. Its translation: CASSLVAVFREQFF.